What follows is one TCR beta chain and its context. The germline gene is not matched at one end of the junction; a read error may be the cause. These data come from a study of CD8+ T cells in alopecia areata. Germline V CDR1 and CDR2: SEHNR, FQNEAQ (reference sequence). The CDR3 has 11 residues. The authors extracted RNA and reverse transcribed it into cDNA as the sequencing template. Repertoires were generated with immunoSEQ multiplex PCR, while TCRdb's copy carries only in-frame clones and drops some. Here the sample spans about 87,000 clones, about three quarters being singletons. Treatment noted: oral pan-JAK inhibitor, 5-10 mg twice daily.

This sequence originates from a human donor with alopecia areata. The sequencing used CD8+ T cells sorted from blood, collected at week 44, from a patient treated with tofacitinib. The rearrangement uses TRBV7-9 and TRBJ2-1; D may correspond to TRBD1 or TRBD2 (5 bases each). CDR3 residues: CASSSGREGLF. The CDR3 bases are TGTGCCAGCAGCTCCGGTCGTGAGGGACTCTTC. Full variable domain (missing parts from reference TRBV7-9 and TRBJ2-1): DTGVSQNPRHKITKRGQNVTFRCDPISEHNRLYWYRQTLGQGPEFLTYFQNEAQLEKSRLLSDRFSAERPKGSFSTLEIQRTEQGDSAMYLCASSSGREGLFGPGTRLTVL.